This T cell receptor beta chain came from a study of shared clonotypes between healthy human individuals. Notes on the study in general: Compared with memory subsets, naive subsets generally had larger estimated richness. An anticipated effect of sequencing depth on clonotype sharing among donors was recognized.

Samples underwent the assay at deep level. As handled by the study authors: There were no quality scores in the junction-only immunoSEQ sequences, so filtering differed. Here immunoSEQ multiplex PCR was the method, and the copy in TCRdb shows in-frame clones only, minus some. The V and J calls and clone size are taken from that table; D and trimming were inferred from the DNA. The data show about 1.1 million clones, 78% seen once. About this clone itself: The antigen remains unidentified.

This TCR was sampled from a man aged 18 to 29 in good health. Some clones in this sample may be carry-over from other donors' samples. The specimen sequenced was memory CD4+ T cells from PBMCs. Sample subset: CD45RA-negative fraction.

The CDR3 spells CASSLGGIEETQYF. The DNA for the CDR3 is TGCGCCAGCAGCTTGGGCGGGATCGAAGAGACCCAGTACTTC. V and J are TRBV5-1 and TRBJ2-5, with D possibly TRBD2 on 6 matching bases. The V end was cut by 0 bases, the J end by 3 bases, with 9 bases between. The CDR3 runs 14 residues. In germline, CDR1 is SGHRS, CDR2 YFSETQ.